These 8 T cell receptor beta chains were sequenced from one sample in a study of beta chain features in type 1 diabetes. Study conclusions and caveats: In every one of the four CD4+ subsets, TCRB CDR3s were moderately but significantly shorter in Type 1 diabetes patients.

Antigens for these TCRs are unknown. TCRB transcripts that were expressed got sequenced, as all of the isolated RNA had been reverse transcribed. Sequenced by immunoSEQ multiplex PCR; TCRdb stores in-frame clones only, minus some. The data hold a few hundred thousand clones, with 20% to 25% observed a single time. What was sequenced was naive CD4+ T cells from blood. Receptors originate from a woman younger than 45 with type 1 diabetes.

This chain joins TRBV27 and TRBJ2-5, with D perhaps TRBD1 (6 bases). V was cut by 8 bases and J by 5 bases, with 15 bases left in between. The CDR3 runs 13 residues. CDR1 and CDR2 from the germline V gene are MNHEY and SMNVEV (reference sequence). The CDR3 DNA reads as TGTGCCAGCGGGGACACCGGTCGGGAGACCCAGTACTTC. As protein: CASGDTGRETQYF.

This clone was detected only a few times. V usage is TRBV29-1 and J usage is TRBJ2-7, with TRBD2 identical over 7 bases. V lost 6 bases to trimming and J lost 6 bases; unmatched junction nucleotides: 11. Germline CDR1 reads SQVTM; CDR2 reads ANQGSEA. The CDR3 sequence is 13 residues long. Here the CDR3 DNA reads TGCAGCGTCGGGGCTAGCGGTTCGGGCGAGCAGTACTTC. Its protein is CSVGASGSGEQYF.

This clone was observed a single time. The rearrangement joins TRBV5-1 to TRBJ2-5; weak D call: TRBD2 (5 bases). Germline values: CDR1 SGHRS, CDR2 YFSETQ. The CDR3 has 14 residues. V was cut by 2 bases and J by 3 bases, with 11 bases left in between. CDR3 bases: TGCGCCAGCAGCTTCGAACTAGTTGAAGAGACCCAGTACTTC. Translated: CASSFELVEETQYF.

The rearrangement uses TRBV19 and TRBJ1-2; 11 nucleotides match TRBD1. The CDR3 has 16 residues. CDR1 LNHDA and CDR2 SQIVND come from the germline V gene (reference sequence). The V gene end was trimmed by 5 bases and the J gene end by 0 bases; junction bases not matched to a gene: 5. The CDR3, as DNA: TGTGCCAGTAGTCCCGGACAGGGGGCTTCTAACTATGGCTACACCTTC. This gives the protein CASSPGQGASNYGYTF.

This chain links TRBV7-9 with TRBJ1-2, with no clear D. The CDR3 has 15 residues. In germline, CDR1 is SEHNR, CDR2 FQNEAQ (reference sequence). Trimming pared 7 bases from V and 1 base from J, leaving 16 bases between. Here the CDR3 reads CASNQRRSDNYGYTF. The CDR3, as DNA: TGTGCCAGCAACCAGCGGCGGAGTGATAACTATGGCTACACCTTC.

This clone was recorded a few times. V usage is TRBV4-2 and J usage is TRBJ2-7; a possible D gene is TRBD2 (6 bases). V dropped 4 bases and J dropped 0 bases, with 19 bases sitting between them. CDR3 length equals 17 residues. Germline lookup yields CDR1 LGHNA and CDR2 YNFKEQ. The CDR3 loop reads CASSPKEGSGRSYEQYF. DNA of the CDR3: TGTGCCAGCAGCCCCAAGGAGGGTAGCGGACGCTCCTACGAGCAGTACTTC.

This clone was detected a few times. This chain joins TRBV20-1 and TRBJ2-5; the match to TRBD2 covers 7 bases. This CDR3 region has 11 residues. Germline CDR1 is DFQATT and CDR2 is SNEGSKA (reference sequence). The CDR3 DNA reads TGCAGCGGGAGGAGCCAAGAGACCCAGTACTTC. Its protein product is CSGRSQETQYF.

The CDR3 nucleotides read TGTGCCAGTAGTATCTATAGCGGTGGATTACAAGAGACCCAGTACTTC. Amino acid sequence: CASSIYSGGLQETQYF. V gene TRBV19 combines with J gene TRBJ2-5; a possible D gene is TRBD2 (6 bases). Looked up from germline, CDR1 is LNHDA and CDR2 is SQIVND (reference sequence). This CDR3 is built from 16 residues. The V end lost 3 bases, the J end lost 2 bases, and 16 bases lay between the germline ends.